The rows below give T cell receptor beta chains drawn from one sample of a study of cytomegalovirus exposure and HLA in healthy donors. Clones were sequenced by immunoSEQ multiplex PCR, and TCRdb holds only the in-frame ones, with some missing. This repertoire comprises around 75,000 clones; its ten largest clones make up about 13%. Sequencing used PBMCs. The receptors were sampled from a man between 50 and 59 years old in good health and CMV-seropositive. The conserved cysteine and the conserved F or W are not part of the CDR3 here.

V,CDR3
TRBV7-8,ASSSETGGYGYT
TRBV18,ASSPEGATGNYGYT
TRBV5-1,ASSPGTGGYGYT
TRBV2,ASSEFQRELAGGPSNNEQF
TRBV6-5,ASSYSSGGANVLT
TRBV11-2,ASSLEADTYYGYT
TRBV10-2,ASSVTRSDNEQF
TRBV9,ASSVGTSGRSNEQF
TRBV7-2,ASSLELDTQY
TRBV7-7,ASSLGQGTEAF
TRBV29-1,SDQLDISYNEQF
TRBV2,ASSETQGVTYNSPLH
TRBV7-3,ASSLLGQNHQPQH
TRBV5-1,ASSLLPRTSGSGAFYEQY
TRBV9,ASSPSRGYTGELF
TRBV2,ASSVGTGTGELF
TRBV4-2,ASSQDQGSYGYT
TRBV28,ASSLGTANTEAF
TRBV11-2,ASSSTISSGRAGQF
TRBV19,ASSDGQGGVYGYT
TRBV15,ATSRELRTLRFNQPQH
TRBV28,ASSRGGTGELF
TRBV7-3,ASSLRGGIGELF
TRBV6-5,ASSYSGQASNQPQH
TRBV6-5,ASSPGTSGSYEQF
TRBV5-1,ASSPGTGHTEAF
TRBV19,ASRPKGSTDTQY
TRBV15,ATSRDRLLNTEAF
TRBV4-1,ASSLIGLAEDTQY
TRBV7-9,ASSLRGQETQY
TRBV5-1,ASSANRGMRGTEAF
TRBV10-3,AISLSPTSGSTDEQF
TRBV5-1,ASSSDSLSTDTQY
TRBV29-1,SVRGGNTEAF
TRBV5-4,ASSADRSEKLF
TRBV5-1,ASSYPRDSSTDTQY
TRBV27,ASSRDSPYYGYT
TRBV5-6,ASSAGGGYGNSPLH
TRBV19,ASSIDPGQDTQY
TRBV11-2,ASSRGVNTEAF
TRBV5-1,ASSLDPGGGETQY
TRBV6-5,ASRGLQGNIQY
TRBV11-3,ASSKDRGSYNEQF
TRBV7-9,ASSGQANTEAF
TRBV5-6,ASSLLRSAQY
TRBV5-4,ASSLEAGGHTDTQY